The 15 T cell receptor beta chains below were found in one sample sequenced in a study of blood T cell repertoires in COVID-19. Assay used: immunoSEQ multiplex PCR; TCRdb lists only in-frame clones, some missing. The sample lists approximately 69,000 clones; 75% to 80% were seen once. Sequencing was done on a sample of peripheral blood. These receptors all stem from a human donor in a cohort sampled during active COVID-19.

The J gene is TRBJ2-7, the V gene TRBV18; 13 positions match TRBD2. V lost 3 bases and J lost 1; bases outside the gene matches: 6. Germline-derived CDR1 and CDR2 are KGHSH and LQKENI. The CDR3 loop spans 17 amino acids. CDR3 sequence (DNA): TGTGCCAGCTCACCTAGGACTAGCGGGAGTCAGTCCTACGAGCAGTACTTC. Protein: CASSPRTSGSQSYEQYF. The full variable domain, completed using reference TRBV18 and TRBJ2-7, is NAGVMQNPRHLVRRRGQEARLRCSPMKGHSHVYWYRQLPEEGLKFMVYLQKENIIDESGMPKERFSAEFPKEGPSILRIQQVVRGDSAAYFCASSPRTSGSQSYEQYFGPGTRLTVT.

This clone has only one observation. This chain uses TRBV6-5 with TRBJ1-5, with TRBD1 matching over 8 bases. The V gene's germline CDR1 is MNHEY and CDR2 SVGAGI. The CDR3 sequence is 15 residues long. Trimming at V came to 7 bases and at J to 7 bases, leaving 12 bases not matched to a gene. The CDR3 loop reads CASNFLGTGGQPQHF. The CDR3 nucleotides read TGTGCCAGCAATTTCTTAGGGACAGGAGGCCAGCCCCAGCATTTT.

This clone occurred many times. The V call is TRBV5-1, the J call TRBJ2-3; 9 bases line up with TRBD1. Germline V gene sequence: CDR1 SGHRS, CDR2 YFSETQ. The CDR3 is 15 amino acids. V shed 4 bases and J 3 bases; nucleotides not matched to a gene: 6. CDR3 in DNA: TGCGCCAGCAGCCCCGGACAGGGGTCGACAGATACGCAGTATTTT. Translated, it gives CASSPGQGSTDTQYF.

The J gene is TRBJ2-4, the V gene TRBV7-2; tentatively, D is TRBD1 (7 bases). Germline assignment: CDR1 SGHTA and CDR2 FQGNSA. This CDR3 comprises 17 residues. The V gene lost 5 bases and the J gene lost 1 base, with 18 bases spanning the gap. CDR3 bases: TGTGCCAGCAGCCTCCCCGGACAGGCGGGGGCCAAAAACATTCAGTACTTC. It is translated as CASSLPGQAGAKNIQYF.

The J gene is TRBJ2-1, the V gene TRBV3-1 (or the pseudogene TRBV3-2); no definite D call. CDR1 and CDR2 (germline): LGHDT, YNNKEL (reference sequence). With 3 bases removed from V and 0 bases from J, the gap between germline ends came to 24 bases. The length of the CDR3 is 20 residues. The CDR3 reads CASSQRMGRPGPSSYNEQFF. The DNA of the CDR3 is TGTGCCAGCAGCCAGAGAATGGGCAGGCCTGGCCCCAGCTCCTACAATGAGCAGTTCTTC.

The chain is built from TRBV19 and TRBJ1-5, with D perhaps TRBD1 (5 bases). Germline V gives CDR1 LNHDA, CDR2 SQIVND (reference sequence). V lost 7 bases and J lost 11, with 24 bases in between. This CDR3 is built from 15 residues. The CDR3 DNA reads TGTGCCAGTAAGATGGCAGGGCCCTCCTCGTTGGCCCAGCATTTT. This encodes CASKMAGPSSLAQHF.

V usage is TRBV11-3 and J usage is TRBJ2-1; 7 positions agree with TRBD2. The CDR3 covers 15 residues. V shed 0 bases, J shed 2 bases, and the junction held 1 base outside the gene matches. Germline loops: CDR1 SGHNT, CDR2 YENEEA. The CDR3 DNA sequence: TGTGCCAGCAGCTTAGAGGGGACTACCTACAATGAGCAGTTCTTC. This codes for CASSLEGTTYNEQFF.

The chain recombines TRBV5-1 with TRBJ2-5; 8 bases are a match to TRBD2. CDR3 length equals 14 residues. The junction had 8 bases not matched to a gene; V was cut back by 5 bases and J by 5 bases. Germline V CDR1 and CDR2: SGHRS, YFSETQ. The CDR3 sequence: CASRSSGVLETQYF. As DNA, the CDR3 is TGCGCCAGCAGAAGTAGCGGGGTCCTTGAGACCCAGTACTTC.

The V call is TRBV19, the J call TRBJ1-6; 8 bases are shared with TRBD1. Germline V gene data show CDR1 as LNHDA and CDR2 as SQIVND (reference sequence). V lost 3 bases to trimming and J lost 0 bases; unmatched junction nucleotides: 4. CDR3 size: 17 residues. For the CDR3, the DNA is TGTGCCAGTAGTATCAGACAGGGGAGCTCCTATAATTCACCCCTCCACTTT. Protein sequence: CASSIRQGSSYNSPLHF. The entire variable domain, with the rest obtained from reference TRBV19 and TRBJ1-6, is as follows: DGGITQSPKYLFRKEGQNVTLSCEQNLNHDAMYWYRQDPGQGLRLIYYSQIVNDFQKGDIAEGYSVSREKKESFPLTVTSAQKNPTAFYLCASSIRQGSSYNSPLHFGNGTRLTVT.

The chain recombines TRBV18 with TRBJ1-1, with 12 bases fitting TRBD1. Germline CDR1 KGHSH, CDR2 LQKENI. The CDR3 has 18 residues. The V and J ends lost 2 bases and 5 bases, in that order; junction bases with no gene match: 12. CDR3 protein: CASSPIKPGQGAGTEAFF. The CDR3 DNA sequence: TGTGCCAGCTCACCAATCAAGCCGGGACAGGGGGCAGGTACTGAAGCTTTCTTT.

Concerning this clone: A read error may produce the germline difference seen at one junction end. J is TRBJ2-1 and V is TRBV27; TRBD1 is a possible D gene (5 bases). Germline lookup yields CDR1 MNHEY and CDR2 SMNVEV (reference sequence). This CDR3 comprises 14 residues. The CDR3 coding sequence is TGTGCCAGCCGCTGTGACAGCGCCTACTATGAGCAGTTCTTC. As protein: CASRCDSAYYEQFF.

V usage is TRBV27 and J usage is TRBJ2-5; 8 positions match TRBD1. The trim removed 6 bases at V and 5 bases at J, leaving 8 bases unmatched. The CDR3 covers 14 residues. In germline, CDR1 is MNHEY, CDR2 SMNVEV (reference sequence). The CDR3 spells CASSLRQGAETQYF. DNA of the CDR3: TGTGCCAGCAGCCTCCGTCAGGGGGCGGAGACCCAGTACTTC.

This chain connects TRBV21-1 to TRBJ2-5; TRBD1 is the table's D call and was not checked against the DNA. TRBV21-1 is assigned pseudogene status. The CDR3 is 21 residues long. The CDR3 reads CASSKEDRAAPCVPVEETQYF. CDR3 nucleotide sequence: TGTGCCAGCAGCAAAGAGGACAGGGCCGCCCCCTGTGTCCCGGTTGAAGAGACCCAGTACTTC.

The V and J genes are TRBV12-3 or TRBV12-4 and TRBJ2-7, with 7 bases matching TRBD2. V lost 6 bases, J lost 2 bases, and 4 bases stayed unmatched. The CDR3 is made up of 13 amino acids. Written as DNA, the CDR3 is TGTGCCAGCAGCCGGGGGGTCACCTACGAGCAGTACTTC. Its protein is CASSRGVTYEQYF.

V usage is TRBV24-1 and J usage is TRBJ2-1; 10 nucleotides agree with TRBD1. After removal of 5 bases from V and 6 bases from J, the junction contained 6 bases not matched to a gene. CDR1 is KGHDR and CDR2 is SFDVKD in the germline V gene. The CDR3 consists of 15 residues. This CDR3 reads CATSVRGQGTNEQFF. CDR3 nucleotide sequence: TGTGCCACCAGTGTACGGGGACAGGGGACCAATGAGCAGTTCTTC.